These 12 T cell receptor beta chains share one sample of origin, sequenced in a study of identical twins. TCRdb fed the 5' RACE reads into MiXCR, producing one record per CDR3 protein. The table lists about 470,000 distinct CDR3 sequences, less than 25% of them singletons, with 2.9% in the top ten. The sample was also reused in another study, on T cells expressing NK-cell markers.

The sample was CD4+ T cells sorted from blood. The receptor source for this set is a woman younger than 30 in good health.

This clonotype was recorded many times. This rearrangement joins TRBV27 to TRBJ2-2; D gene uncertain. The CDR3 runs to 12 residues. CDR1 and CDR2 from the germline V gene are MNHEY and SMNVEV (reference sequence). V lost 3 bases and J lost 7, with 6 bases in between. The CDR3 nucleotides are TGTGCCAGCAGTTTTCGCGACGGGGAGCTGTTTTTT. Translating it yields CASSFRDGELFF.

The V and J genes are TRBV4-3 and TRBJ1-1, with D hard to call. Germline V gene sequence: CDR1 LGHNA, CDR2 YSLEER. V gave up 1 base and J gave up 5 bases, with 17 bases separating them. This CDR3 comprises 16 residues. The CDR3 is CASSQVLGSGGTEAFF. CDR3 DNA sequence: TGCGCCAGCAGCCAAGTGTTGGGGTCGGGTGGGACTGAAGCTTTCTTT.

V usage is TRBV10-1 and J usage is TRBJ2-1; D not certain. The CDR3 sequence is 11 residues long. Germline V gives CDR1 WNHNN, CDR2 SYGVQD (reference sequence). V was shortened by 3 bases and J by 6 bases, with 3 bases between the two germline ends. CDR3 residues: CASSDFNEQFF. DNA of the CDR3: TGCGCCAGCAGTGATTTCAATGAGCAGTTCTTC.

The CDR3 here is CASSPGLAASNEQFF. The CDR3 bases are TGCGCCAGCAGCCCGGGACTAGCGGCTTCCAATGAGCAGTTCTTC. The chain has TRBV5-1 and TRBJ2-1; 11 bases agree with TRBD2. V lost 4 bases and J lost 6; bases outside the gene matches: 6. Germline values: CDR1 SGHRS, CDR2 YFSETQ. This CDR3 comprises 15 residues.

The chain joins TRBV12-3 or TRBV12-4 to TRBJ2-3; no definite D call. With 4 bases removed from V and 4 bases from J, the gap between germline ends came to 18 bases. This CDR3 comprises 16 residues. The CDR3 loop reads CASSSEQILGPDTQYF. The CDR3 region has the DNA TGTGCCAGCAGTTCAGAACAGATTCTCGGTCCAGATACGCAGTATTTT.

This clonotype was counted many times. This rearrangement joins TRBV12-3 or TRBV12-4 to TRBJ2-2; D may be TRBD1 (5 bases). The length of the CDR3 is 14 residues. V gave up 3 bases and J gave up 3 bases, with 8 bases separating them. DNA of the CDR3: TGTGCCAGCAGTTTTCTAGGGGACACCGGGGAGCTGTTTTTT. This sequence encodes CASSFLGDTGELFF.

This clonotype was counted only a few times. The J gene is TRBJ2-1, the V gene TRBV2, with TRBD1 matching over 8 bases. CDR1 SNHLY and CDR2 FYNNEI come from the germline V gene. The V segment lost 8 bases and the J segment 5 bases; nucleotides outside the gene matches: 5. This CDR3 is 13 amino acids long. CDR3 DNA: TGTGCCAGCCATGTGGACAGGGACAATGAGCAGTTCTTC. Its protein is CASHVDRDNEQFF.

This clonotype has more than one count but fewer than ten. This chain links TRBV12-3 or TRBV12-4 with TRBJ1-4; possibly TRBD1 for D (6 bases). V lost 6 bases, J lost 7 bases, and 18 bases lay in between. CDR3 length: 15 amino acids. The CDR3 sequence: CASSRWGGVGEKLFF. The CDR3 DNA reads as TGTGCCAGCAGCCGGTGGGGGGGCGTCGGTGAAAAACTGTTTTTT.

V is TRBV20-1 and J is TRBJ1-2; no reliable D call. This CDR3 region has 12 residues. Trimming took 4 bases from V and 4 from J, leaving 10 bases between them. The germline gives CDR1 DFQATT, CDR2 SNEGSKA (reference sequence). CDR3: CSAIDLFYGYTF. CDR3 sequence (DNA): TGCAGTGCTATAGATCTCTTCTATGGCTACACCTTC.

This clonotype was found a few times. The chain carries TRBV10-3 and TRBJ1-2; tentative D call: TRBD1 (5 bases). The V and J ends lost 3 bases and 4 bases respectively, with 12 bases between them. The germline gives CDR1 ENHRY, CDR2 SYGVKD. The CDR3 spans 14 residues. CDR3 nucleotides: TGTGCCATCAGTGACCCCAGGGAGTCCTATGGCTACACCTTC. It yields the protein CAISDPRESYGYTF.

This clonotype was recorded a few times. CDR3 nucleotides: TGCAGCGTTGGGCCGGGAGCGGCAAATGAGCAGTTCTTC. This encodes CSVGPGAANEQFF. The chain is built from TRBV29-1 and TRBJ2-1; a possible D gene is TRBD2 (6 bases). The germline gives CDR1 SQVTM, CDR2 ANQGSEA. V lost 4 bases and J 7 bases, leaving 14 bases between the germline ends. This CDR3 spans 13 amino acids.

This clonotype was observed a few times. The V and J genes are TRBV5-1 and TRBJ1-2, with D perhaps TRBD1 (6 bases). The germline V gene has CDR1 SGHRS and CDR2 YFSETQ. Trimming took 0 bases from V and 7 from J, leaving 13 bases between them. This CDR3 is built from 14 residues. CDR3 in DNA: TGCGCCAGCAGCTTGGCCCCAGGGGAGAGTGGCTACACCTTC. This codes for CASSLAPGESGYTF.